Sequencing of this TCR beta chain was carried out in a study of post-analysis software for immune sequencing data. Across the study: In terms of disease course, relapsing-remitting, secondary progressive and progressive-relapsing multiple sclerosis were included. Study-level results: Patients showed TRBV5-6, TRBV5-1 and TRBV20-1 among roughly 5 TRBV segments more frequent than in controls. Samples from a shared batch, those prepared together, strongly co-clustered by F measure.

The CDR3 length is 14 residues. The germline gives CDR1 LGHDT, CDR2 YNNKEL (reference sequence). V was cut by 0 bases and J by 6 bases, with 11 bases left in between. Concerning this clonotype: As yet, its antigen is unknown.

Built from TCR beta cDNA, the libraries had unique molecular identifiers in them. Yield was roughly 0.5 million cDNA molecules from around 1 to 9.1 million T cells. TCRdb re-called the PCR reads through MiXCR, storing one row per CDR3 protein. The table shows fewer than 900,000 distinct CDR3 sequences, with about 45% occurring only once. This TCR was sampled from a girl aged 5 to 17 with multiple sclerosis. This chain uses TRBV3-1 with TRBJ1-1, with unresolved D. Sequenced sample: blood. CDR3 coding DNA: TGTGCCAGCAGCCAAGAGGCCCGGGCCCCTGAAGCTTTCTTT. Translating it yields CASSQEARAPEAFF.